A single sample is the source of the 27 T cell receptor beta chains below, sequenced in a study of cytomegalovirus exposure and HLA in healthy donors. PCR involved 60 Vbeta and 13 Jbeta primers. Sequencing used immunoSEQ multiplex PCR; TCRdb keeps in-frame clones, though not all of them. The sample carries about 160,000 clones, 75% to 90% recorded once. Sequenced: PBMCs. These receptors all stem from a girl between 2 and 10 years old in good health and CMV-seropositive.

In DNA form, the CDR3 reads TGTGCCAGCAGTGAAGAAGGGACAGGACCCTACGAGCAGTACTTC. Translated: CASSEEGTGPYEQYF. V and J are TRBV6-1 and TRBJ2-7; 8 bases are a match to TRBD1. The CDR3 runs 15 residues. CDR1 is MNHNS and CDR2 is SASEGT in the germline V gene. Trimming removed 1 base from V and 2 bases from J; junction bases left unmatched: 4.

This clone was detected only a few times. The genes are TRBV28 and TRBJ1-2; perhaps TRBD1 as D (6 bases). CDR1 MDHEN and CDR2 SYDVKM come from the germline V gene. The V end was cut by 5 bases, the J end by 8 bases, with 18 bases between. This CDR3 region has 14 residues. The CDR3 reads CASSPLDRFRGYTF. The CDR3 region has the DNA TGTGCCAGCAGTCCCCTAGACAGGTTTCGGGGCTACACCTTC.

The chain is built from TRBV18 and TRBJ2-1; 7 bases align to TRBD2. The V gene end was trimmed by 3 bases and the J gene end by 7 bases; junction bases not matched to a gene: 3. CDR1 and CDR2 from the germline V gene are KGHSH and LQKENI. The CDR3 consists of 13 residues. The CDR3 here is CASSPTSLNEQFF. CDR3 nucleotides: TGTGCCAGCTCACCGACTAGCCTTAATGAGCAGTTCTTC.

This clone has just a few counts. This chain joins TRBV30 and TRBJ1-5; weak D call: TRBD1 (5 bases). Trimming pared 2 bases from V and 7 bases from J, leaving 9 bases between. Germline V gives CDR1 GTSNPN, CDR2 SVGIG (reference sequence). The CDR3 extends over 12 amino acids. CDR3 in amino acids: CAWSRGRQPQHF. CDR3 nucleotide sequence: TGTGCCTGGAGTCGGGGGAGGCAGCCCCAGCATTTT.

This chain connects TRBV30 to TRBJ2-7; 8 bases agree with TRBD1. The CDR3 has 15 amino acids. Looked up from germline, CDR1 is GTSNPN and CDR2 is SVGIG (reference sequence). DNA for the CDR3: TGTGTCGCCCGGACAGGGATACAGGCTACCTACGAGCAGTACTTC. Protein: CVARTGIQATYEQYF. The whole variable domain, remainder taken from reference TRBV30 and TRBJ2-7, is SQTIHQWPATLVQPVGSPLSLECTVEGTSNPNLYWYRQAAGRGLQLLFYSVGIGQISSEVPQNLSASRPQDRQFILSSKKLLLSDSGFYLCVARTGIQATYEQYFGPGTRLTVT.

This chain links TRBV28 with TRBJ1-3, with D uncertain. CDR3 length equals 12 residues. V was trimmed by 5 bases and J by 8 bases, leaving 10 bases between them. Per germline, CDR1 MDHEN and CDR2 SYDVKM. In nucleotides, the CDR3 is TGTGCCAGCAGTGAGTTTCTAGACACCATATATTTT. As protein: CASSEFLDTIYF.

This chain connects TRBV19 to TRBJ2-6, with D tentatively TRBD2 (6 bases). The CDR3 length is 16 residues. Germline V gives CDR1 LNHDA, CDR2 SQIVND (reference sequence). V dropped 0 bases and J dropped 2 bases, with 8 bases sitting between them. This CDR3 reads CASSIDRGTGANVLTF. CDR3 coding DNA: TGTGCCAGTAGTATAGATCGCGGGACTGGGGCCAACGTCCTGACTTTC. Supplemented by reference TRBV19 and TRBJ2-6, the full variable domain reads DGGITQSPKYLFRKEGQNVTLSCEQNLNHDAMYWYRQDPGQGLRLIYYSQIVNDFQKGDIAEGYSVSREKKESFPLTVTSAQKNPTAFYLCASSIDRGTGANVLTFGAGSRLTVL.

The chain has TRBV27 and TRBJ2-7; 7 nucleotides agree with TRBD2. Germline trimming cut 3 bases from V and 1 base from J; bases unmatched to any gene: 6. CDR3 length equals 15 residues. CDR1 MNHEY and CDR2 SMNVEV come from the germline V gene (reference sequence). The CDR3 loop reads CASSLKGGPSYEQYF. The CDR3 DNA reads TGTGCCAGCAGTTTGAAGGGAGGGCCGTCCTACGAGCAGTACTTC.

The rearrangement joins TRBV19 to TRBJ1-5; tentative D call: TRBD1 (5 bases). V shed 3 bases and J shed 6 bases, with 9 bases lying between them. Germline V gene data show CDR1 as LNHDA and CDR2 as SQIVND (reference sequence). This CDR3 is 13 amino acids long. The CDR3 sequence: CASSIGGVQPQHF. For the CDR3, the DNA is TGTGCCAGTAGTATTGGAGGGGTTCAGCCCCAGCATTTT.

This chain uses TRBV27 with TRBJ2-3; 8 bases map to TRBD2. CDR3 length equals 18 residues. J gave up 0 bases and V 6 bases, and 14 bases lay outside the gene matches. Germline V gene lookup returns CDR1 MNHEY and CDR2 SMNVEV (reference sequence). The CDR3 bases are TGTGCCAGCAGGAGTTTGCGCGGGAGGAGTTTGAGCACAGATACGCAGTATTTT. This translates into CASRSLRGRSLSTDTQYF.

The CDR3 region has the DNA TGTGCCAGCGGGACTAGAGTCCCCGAGCAGTACTTC. Translating it yields CASGTRVPEQYF. The chain combines TRBV6-5 with TRBJ2-7; 8 nucleotides agree with TRBD2. The CDR3 is 12 residues long. The V and J ends lost 8 bases and 6 bases, in that order; junction bases with no gene match: 6. Germline-derived CDR1 and CDR2 are MNHEY and SVGAGI.

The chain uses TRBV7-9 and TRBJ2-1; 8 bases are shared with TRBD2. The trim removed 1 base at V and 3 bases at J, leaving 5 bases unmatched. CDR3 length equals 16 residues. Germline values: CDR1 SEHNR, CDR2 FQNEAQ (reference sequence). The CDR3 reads CASSLELAAIYNEQFF. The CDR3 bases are TGTGCCAGCAGCTTAGAACTAGCGGCAATCTACAATGAGCAGTTCTTC. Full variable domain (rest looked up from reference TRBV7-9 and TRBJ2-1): DTGVSQNPRHKITKRGQNVTFRCDPISEHNRLYWYRQTLGQGPEFLTYFQNEAQLEKSRLLSDRFSAERPKGSFSTLEIQRTEQGDSAMYLCASSLELAAIYNEQFFGPGTRLTVL.

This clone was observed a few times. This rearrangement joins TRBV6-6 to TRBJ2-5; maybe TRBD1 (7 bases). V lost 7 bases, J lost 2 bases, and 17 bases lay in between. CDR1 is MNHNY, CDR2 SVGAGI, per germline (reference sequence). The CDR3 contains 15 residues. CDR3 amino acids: CASIDGGRGQETQYF. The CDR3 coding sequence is TGTGCCAGCATCGACGGGGGCAGGGGGCAAGAGACCCAGTACTTC.

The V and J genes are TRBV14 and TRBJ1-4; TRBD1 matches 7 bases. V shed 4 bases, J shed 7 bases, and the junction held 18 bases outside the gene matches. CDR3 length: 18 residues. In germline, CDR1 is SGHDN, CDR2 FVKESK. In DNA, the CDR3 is TGTGCCAGCAGCCCACCCCGCGGGGTTCGGACAGGAGGTGAAAAACTGTTTTTT. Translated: CASSPPRGVRTGGEKLFF.

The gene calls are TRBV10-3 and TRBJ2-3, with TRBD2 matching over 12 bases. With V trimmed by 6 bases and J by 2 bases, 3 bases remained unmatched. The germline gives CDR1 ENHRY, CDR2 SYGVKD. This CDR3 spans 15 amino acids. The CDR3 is CAIRRLAGVTDTQYF. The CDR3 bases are TGTGCCATCAGGCGACTAGCGGGAGTCACAGATACGCAGTATTTT.

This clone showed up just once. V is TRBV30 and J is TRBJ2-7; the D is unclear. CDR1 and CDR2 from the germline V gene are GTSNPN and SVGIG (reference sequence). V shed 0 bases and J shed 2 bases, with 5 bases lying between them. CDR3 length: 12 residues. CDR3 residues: CAWSVSTYEQYF. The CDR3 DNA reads TGTGCCTGGAGTGTATCCACCTACGAGCAGTACTTC.

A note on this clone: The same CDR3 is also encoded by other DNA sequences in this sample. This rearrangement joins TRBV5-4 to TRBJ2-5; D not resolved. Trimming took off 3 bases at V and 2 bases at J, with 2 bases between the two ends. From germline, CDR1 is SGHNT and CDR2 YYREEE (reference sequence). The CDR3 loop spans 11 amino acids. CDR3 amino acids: CASSSQETQYF. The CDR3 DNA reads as TGTGCCAGCAGCTCTCAAGAGACCCAGTACTTC.

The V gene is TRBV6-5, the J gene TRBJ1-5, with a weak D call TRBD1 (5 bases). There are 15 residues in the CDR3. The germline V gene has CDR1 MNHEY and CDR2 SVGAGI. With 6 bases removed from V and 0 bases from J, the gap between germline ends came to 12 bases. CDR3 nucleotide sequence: TGTGCCAGCAGCCCGGGACTGTATAGCAATCAGCCCCAGCATTTT. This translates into CASSPGLYSNQPQHF.

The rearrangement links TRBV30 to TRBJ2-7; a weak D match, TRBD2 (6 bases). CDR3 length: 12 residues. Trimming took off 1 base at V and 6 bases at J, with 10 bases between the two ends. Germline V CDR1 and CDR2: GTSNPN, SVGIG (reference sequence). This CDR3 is CAWSGGETEQYF. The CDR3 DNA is TGTGCCTGGAGTGGGGGGGAAACCGAGCAGTACTTC.

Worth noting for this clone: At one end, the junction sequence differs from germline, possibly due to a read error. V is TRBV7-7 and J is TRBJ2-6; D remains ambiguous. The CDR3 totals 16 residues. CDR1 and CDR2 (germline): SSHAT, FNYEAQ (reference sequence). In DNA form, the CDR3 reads TGTGCTAGCAGCCACTTCCCTCTCTCTGGGGCCAACGTCCTGACTTTC. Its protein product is CASSHFPLSGANVLTF.

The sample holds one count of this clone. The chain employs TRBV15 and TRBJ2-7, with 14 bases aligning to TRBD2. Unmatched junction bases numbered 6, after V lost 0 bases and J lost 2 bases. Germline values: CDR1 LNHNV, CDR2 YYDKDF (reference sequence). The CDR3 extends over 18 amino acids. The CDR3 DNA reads TGTGCCACCAGCAGAGATCCGCCGACTAGCGGGAGGGCCTACGAGCAGTACTTC. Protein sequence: CATSRDPPTSGRAYEQYF.

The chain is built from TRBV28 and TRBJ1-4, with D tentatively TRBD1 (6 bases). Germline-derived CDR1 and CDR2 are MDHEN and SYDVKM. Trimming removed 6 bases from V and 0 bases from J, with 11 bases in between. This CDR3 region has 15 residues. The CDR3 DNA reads TGTGCCAGCAGACATCGACAGGCAACTAATGAAAAACTGTTTTTT. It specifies CASRHRQATNEKLFF.

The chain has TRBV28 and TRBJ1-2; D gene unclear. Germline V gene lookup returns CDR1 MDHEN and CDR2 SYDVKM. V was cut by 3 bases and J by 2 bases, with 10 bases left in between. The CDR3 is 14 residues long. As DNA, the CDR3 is TGTGCCAGCAGTTTCATTGAACAGAACTATGGCTACACCTTC. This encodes CASSFIEQNYGYTF.

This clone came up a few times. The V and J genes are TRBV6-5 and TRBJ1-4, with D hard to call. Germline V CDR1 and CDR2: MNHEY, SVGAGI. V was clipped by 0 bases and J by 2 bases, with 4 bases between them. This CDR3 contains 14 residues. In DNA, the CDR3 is TGTGCCAGCAGTTACTCCAGGACTAATGAAAAACTGTTTTTT. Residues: CASSYSRTNEKLFF.

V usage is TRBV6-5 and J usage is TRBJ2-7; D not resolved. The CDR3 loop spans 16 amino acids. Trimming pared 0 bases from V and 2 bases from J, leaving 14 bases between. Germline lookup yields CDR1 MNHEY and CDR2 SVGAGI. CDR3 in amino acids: CASSYSAASTPYEQYF. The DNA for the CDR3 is TGTGCCAGCAGTTACTCCGCGGCGAGCACCCCCTACGAGCAGTACTTC.

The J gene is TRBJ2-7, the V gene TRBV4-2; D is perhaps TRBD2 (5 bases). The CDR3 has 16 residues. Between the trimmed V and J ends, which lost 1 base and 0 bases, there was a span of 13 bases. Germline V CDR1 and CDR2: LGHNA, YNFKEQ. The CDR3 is CASSQAEAEASYEQYF. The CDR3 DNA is TGTGCCAGCAGCCAAGCGGAAGCGGAAGCCTCCTACGAGCAGTACTTC.

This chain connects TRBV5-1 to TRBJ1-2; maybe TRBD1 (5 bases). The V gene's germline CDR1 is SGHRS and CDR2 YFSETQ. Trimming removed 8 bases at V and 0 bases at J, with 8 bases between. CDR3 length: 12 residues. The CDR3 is CASGASNYGYTF. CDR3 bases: TGCGCCAGTGGGGCTTCTAACTATGGCTACACCTTC.